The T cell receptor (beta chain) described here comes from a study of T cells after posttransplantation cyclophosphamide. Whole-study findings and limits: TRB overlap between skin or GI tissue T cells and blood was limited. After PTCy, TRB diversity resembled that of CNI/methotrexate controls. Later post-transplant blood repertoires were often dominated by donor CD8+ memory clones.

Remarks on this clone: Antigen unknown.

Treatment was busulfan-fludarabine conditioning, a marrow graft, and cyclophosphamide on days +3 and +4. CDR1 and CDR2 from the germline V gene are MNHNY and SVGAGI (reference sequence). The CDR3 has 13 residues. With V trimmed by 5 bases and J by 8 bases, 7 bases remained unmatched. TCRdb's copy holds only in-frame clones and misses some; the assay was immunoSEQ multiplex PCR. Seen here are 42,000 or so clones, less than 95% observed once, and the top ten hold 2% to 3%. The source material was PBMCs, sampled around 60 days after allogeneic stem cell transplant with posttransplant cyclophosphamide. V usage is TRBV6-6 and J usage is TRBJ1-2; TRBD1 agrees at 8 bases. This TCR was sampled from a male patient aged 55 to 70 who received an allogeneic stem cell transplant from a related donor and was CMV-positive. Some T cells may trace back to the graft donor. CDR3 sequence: CASSTDRETGYTF. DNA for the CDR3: TGTGCCAGCAGTACGGACAGGGAGACGGGCTACACCTTC.